Following are 21 T cell receptor beta chains from one sample sequenced in a study of blood T cell repertoires in COVID-19. Sequencing was performed with immunoSEQ multiplex PCR; in TCRdb, only in-frame clones are kept and a portion is missing. Of 300,000 or so clones listed, roughly nine tenths are singletons. What was sequenced was peripheral blood. The receptors were gathered from a man younger than 35 who had recovered from COVID-19.

The CDR3 bases are TGTGCCTGGAGTGTACGAGGAGACGAGCAGTACTTC. Its translation is CAWSVRGDEQYF. V is TRBV30 and J is TRBJ2-7; D remains ambiguous. This CDR3 has 12 residues. Trimming stripped 0 bases from V and 5 bases from J, with 8 bases between. CDR1 and CDR2 from the germline V gene are GTSNPN and SVGIG (reference sequence).

This clone occurred once. The DNA for the CDR3 is TGTGCCAGCAGTTTGACCCACAGGGTTGAAGGCACTGAAGCTTTCTTT. It is translated as CASSLTHRVEGTEAFF. J is TRBJ1-1 and V is TRBV6-6; perhaps TRBD1 as D (6 bases). The V and J ends lost 4 bases and 4 bases respectively, with 19 bases between them. CDR3 length: 16 residues. The germline V gene has CDR1 MNHNY and CDR2 SVGAGI (reference sequence).

The DNA for the CDR3 is TGTGCCAGCAGTGAAGACAGGGAGCTCTACGAGCAGTACTTC. Its translation: CASSEDRELYEQYF. The genes are TRBV6-1 and TRBJ2-7, with a weak D call TRBD1 (6 bases). Trimming left V 1 base short and J 3 bases short, with 10 bases between. Germline V gene sequence: CDR1 MNHNS, CDR2 SASEGT. The CDR3 spans 14 residues.

The chain combines TRBV27 with TRBJ1-6; 10 nucleotides align to TRBD1. Germline CDR1 and CDR2: MNHEY and SMNVEV (reference sequence). J was trimmed by 0 bases and V by 9 bases; bases with no gene match: 11. The CDR3 length is 18 residues. The CDR3 reads CASSRGTGASSYNSPLHF. The DNA of the CDR3 is TGTGCCAGTTCCCGAGGGACAGGGGCCAGCTCCTATAATTCACCCCTCCACTTT.

The chain carries TRBV25-1 and TRBJ2-7, with D tentatively TRBD1 (9 bases). There are 14 residues in the CDR3. In germline, CDR1 is MGHDK, CDR2 SYGVNS. Trimming removed 7 bases at V and 2 bases at J, with 15 bases between. CDR3 in amino acids: CASKRGTGPYEQYF. In nucleotides, the CDR3 is TGTGCCAGCAAGCGGGGGACAGGGCCCTACGAGCAGTACTTC.

The sample holds one count of this clone. The chain uses TRBV7-6 and TRBJ2-5; D gene uncertain. Between the trimmed V and J ends, which lost 0 bases and 0 bases, there was a span of 8 bases. The CDR3 length is 15 residues. Germline V gives CDR1 SGHVS, CDR2 FNYEAQ. CDR3 nucleotides: TGTGCCAGCAGCTTAGCCCCTACGTACCAAGAGACCCAGTACTTC. Protein sequence: CASSLAPTYQETQYF. The full variable domain, completed using reference TRBV7-6 and TRBJ2-5, is GAGVSQSPRYKVTKRGQDVALRCDPISGHVSLYWYRQALGQGPEFLTYFNYEAQQDKSGLPNDRFSAERPEGSISTLTIQRTEQRDSAMYRCASSLAPTYQETQYFGPGTRLLVL.

This clone was detected a few times. This sequence joins TRBV4-1 and TRBJ1-2; unclear D gene. Trimming took 6 bases from V and 4 from J, leaving 12 bases between them. The CDR3 sequence is 13 residues long. CDR1 and CDR2 from the germline V gene are MGHRA and YSYEKL. CDR3 DNA: TGCGCCAGCAGTTCGCGAAACCTCTATGGCTACACCTTC. Its protein is CASSSRNLYGYTF.

V is TRBV6-5 and J is TRBJ2-3, with D unresolved. V lost 8 bases and J 0 bases, leaving 9 bases between the germline ends. Germline V gene sequence: CDR1 MNHEY, CDR2 SVGAGI. This CDR3 is 13 amino acids long. The CDR3 loop is CASSSGSTDTQYF. The DNA of the CDR3 is TGTGCCAGCTCCTCGGGTAGCACAGATACGCAGTATTTT.

This chain links TRBV7-2 with TRBJ2-7; TRBD1 might be the D (6 bases). Germline CDR1 reads SGHTA; CDR2 reads FQGNSA. The CDR3 has 16 residues. Trimming stripped 3 bases from V and 2 bases from J, with 17 bases between. The CDR3 spells CASSFSTGNQAYEQYF. The CDR3 DNA reads TGTGCCAGCAGCTTCTCCACAGGGAACCAGGCCTACGAGCAGTACTTC.

In this sample, this clone turned up once. This chain uses TRBV6-2 or TRBV6-3 with TRBJ1-2; perhaps TRBD1 as D (5 bases). The CDR3 runs to 14 residues. Trimming cost V 2 bases and J 3 bases, with 10 bases left between them. Per the germline V gene, CDR1 is MNHEY and CDR2 is SVGEGT. The DNA of the CDR3 is TGTGCCAGCAGTTACCCCGACAGAGACTATGGCTACACCTTC. Translated: CASSYPDRDYGYTF.

V gene TRBV4-1 combines with J gene TRBJ1-3, with a weak D call TRBD1 (6 bases). Germline V CDR1 and CDR2: MGHRA, YSYEKL. The V gene lost 1 base and the J gene lost 2 bases, with 15 bases spanning the gap. This CDR3 comprises 17 residues. CDR3 sequence reads: CASSQATGLLPGNTIYF. CDR3 DNA: TGCGCCAGCAGCCAAGCAACAGGGCTCCTTCCTGGAAACACCATATATTTT.

CDR3 in DNA: TGTGCCAGCAGCGCCTGGGACAGGGAGGGATACGAGCAGTACTTC. As protein: CASSAWDREGYEQYF. The chain couples TRBV7-2 to TRBJ2-7; 9 nucleotides align to TRBD1. J lost 4 bases, V lost 5 bases, and 9 bases had no gene match. Germline V gives CDR1 SGHTA, CDR2 FQGNSA. The CDR3 runs to 15 residues.

This clone was detected only once. This chain links TRBV19 with TRBJ1-2; tentative D call: TRBD1 (5 bases). The V and J ends lost 3 bases and 5 bases respectively, with 13 bases between them. The CDR3 consists of 14 residues. The V gene's germline CDR1 is LNHDA and CDR2 SQIVND (reference sequence). The CDR3 loop is CASSISPGQYGYTF. CDR3 sequence (DNA): TGTGCCAGTAGTATCTCGCCAGGGCAGTATGGCTACACCTTC.

This clone was picked up one time. This rearrangement joins TRBV18 to TRBJ2-5; D not certain. Trimming took 6 bases from V and 2 from J, leaving 4 bases between them. There are 11 residues in the CDR3. Germline assignment: CDR1 KGHSH and CDR2 LQKENI. The CDR3 protein is CASSTQETQYF. CDR3 DNA: TGTGCCAGCTCCACACAAGAGACCCAGTACTTC.

The chain joins TRBV27 to TRBJ2-2; 10 nucleotides match TRBD2. CDR3 length: 20 amino acids. V shed 3 bases, J shed 0 bases, and the junction held 13 bases outside the gene matches. CDR1 MNHEY and CDR2 SMNVEV come from the germline V gene (reference sequence). The CDR3 sequence: CASSLEPGLASSTNTGELFF. In DNA, the CDR3 is TGTGCCAGCAGTTTGGAACCGGGACTAGCGTCTTCTACGAACACCGGGGAGCTGTTTTTT.

This chain joins TRBV4-2 and TRBJ2-5, with TRBD1 matching over 12 bases. This CDR3 comprises 17 residues. V trimming: 0 bases; J trimming: 4 bases; junction bases outside the gene matches: 6. Germline lookup yields CDR1 LGHNA and CDR2 YNFKEQ. The CDR3 sequence: CASSQERGQGAGETQYF. The CDR3 DNA sequence: TGTGCCAGCAGCCAAGAACGGGGACAGGGGGCGGGAGAGACCCAGTACTTC.

The chain is built from TRBV19 and TRBJ2-2, with 11 bases lining up with TRBD2. Germline assignment: CDR1 LNHDA and CDR2 SQIVND (reference sequence). With V trimmed by 5 bases and J by 4 bases, 6 bases remained unmatched. This CDR3 is 16 amino acids long. The CDR3 region has the DNA TGTGCCAGTAGTTCTCTAGCGGGGGGCCTCACCGGGGAGCTGTTTTTT. Its translation: CASSSLAGGLTGELFF. Complete variable domain (other parts from reference TRBV19 and TRBJ2-2): DGGITQSPKYLFRKEGQNVTLSCEQNLNHDAMYWYRQDPGQGLRLIYYSQIVNDFQKGDIAEGYSVSREKKESFPLTVTSAQKNPTAFYLCASSSLAGGLTGELFFGEGSRLTVL.

The chain uses TRBV4-3 and TRBJ1-1; maybe TRBD1 (5 bases). This CDR3 contains 17 residues. Trimming stripped 3 bases from V and 5 bases from J, with 22 bases between. Germline V gene sequence: CDR1 LGHNA, CDR2 YSLEER. For the CDR3, the DNA is TGCGCCAGCAGCCACGCCTCCGGGACTTCTGGGGGGACTGAAGCTTTCTTT. This codes for CASSHASGTSGGTEAFF.

V usage is TRBV9 and J usage is TRBJ2-7, with 9 bases fitting TRBD1. This CDR3 has 16 residues. From germline, CDR1 is SGDLS and CDR2 YYNGEE. V trimming: 0 bases; J trimming: 3 bases; junction bases outside the gene matches: 7. This chain's CDR3 is CASSVGGTGLFYEQYF. In DNA, the CDR3 is TGTGCCAGCAGCGTAGGGGGGACAGGGTTATTCTACGAGCAGTACTTC.

The J gene is TRBJ1-4, the V gene TRBV7-9; no clear D gene. The CDR3 length is 12 residues. Germline CDR1 SEHNR, CDR2 FQNEAQ (reference sequence). V lost 6 bases, J lost 7 bases, and 9 bases lay in between. The DNA of the CDR3 is TGTGCCAGCAGAATGGGAGCTGAAAAACTGTTTTTT. Translation gives CASRMGAEKLFF.

The chain is built from TRBV7-3 and TRBJ2-1, with D possibly TRBD2 on 6 matching bases. CDR1 is SGHTA, CDR2 FQGTGA, per germline. V lost 2 bases to trimming and J lost 11 bases, with 16 bases between them. The CDR3 contains 14 residues. The CDR3 DNA reads TGTGCCAGCAGCTTAGGAGGGAAGGCGGGTCAGCAGTTCTTC. Translated: CASSLGGKAGQQFF.